These 28 T cell receptor beta chains were all obtained from the same sample, sequenced in a study of CD8+CD57+ T cells in acquired aplastic anemia. The study profiled TCR beta VDJ and CDR3 using genomic DNA as template. One entry per CDR3 protein results from TCRdb running MiXCR on the reads. The data hold around 400,000 distinct CDR3 sequences, with 65% to 80% observed a single time. Sequences were obtained from sorted CD4+, CD8+, or CD8+CD57+ T cells (not recorded which) from PBMCs. Receptors originate from a human donor in good health, serving as a control.

This clonotype was recorded at least ten times. The chain uses TRBV4-3 and TRBJ2-5; D ambiguous. The CDR3 length is 13 residues. Trimming removed 4 bases at V and 5 bases at J, with 11 bases between. The germline CDR1 and CDR2 sequences are LGHNA and YSLEER. CDR3 residues: CASSPRTEETQYF. Here the CDR3 DNA reads TGCGCCAGCAGCCCTAGGACGGAGGAGACCCAGTACTTC.

This clonotype was detected only a few times. J is TRBJ2-7 and V is TRBV14; no definite D call. Germline V gives CDR1 SGHDN, CDR2 FVKESK. V gave up 5 bases and J gave up 5 bases, with 7 bases separating them. The CDR3 has 11 amino acids. The DNA for the CDR3 is TGTGCCAGCAGCTGGACGCACGAGCAGTACTTC. This encodes CASSWTHEQYF.

This chain joins TRBV29-1 and TRBJ2-3; no clear D. CDR1 is SQVTM, CDR2 ANQGSEA, per germline. The CDR3 is 12 amino acids. Trimming took off 3 bases at V and 6 bases at J, with 10 bases between the two ends. CDR3: CSVDTVVDTQYF. For the CDR3, the DNA is TGCAGCGTTGATACTGTCGTGGATACGCAGTATTTT.

This clonotype was counted ten times or more. This sequence joins TRBV6-5 and TRBJ1-2; 9 bases align to TRBD1. The CDR3 covers 15 residues. Germline V CDR1 and CDR2: MNHEY, SVGAGI. Trimming took 5 bases from V and 0 from J; bases not matched to a gene: 4. In nucleotides, the CDR3 is TGTGCCAGCAGTACTCGACAGGGGGCTAACTATGGCTACACCTTC. Its protein is CASSTRQGANYGYTF.

Concerning this clonotype: An end of the junction does not agree with germline; a read error may underlie this. This sequence joins TRBV7-2 and TRBJ1-2; TRBD1 is a possible D gene (6 bases). CDR1 is SGHTA, CDR2 FQGNSA, per germline. The CDR3 is made up of 14 amino acids. The CDR3 sequence: CASSPGVGGSCEQF. CDR3 bases: TGTGCCAGCAGCCCTGGGGTGGGGGGCTCCTGCGAGCAGTTC.

The CDR3 reads CASSHSRAGANSPLHF. In DNA form, the CDR3 reads TGTGCCAGCAGCCATTCGAGGGCGGGGGCGAATTCACCCCTCCACTTT. This chain uses TRBV3-1 with TRBJ1-6, with D possibly being TRBD1 (6 bases). CDR1 and CDR2 (germline): LGHDT, YNNKEL (reference sequence). The CDR3 loop spans 16 amino acids. V was cut by 3 bases and J by 7 bases, with 16 bases left in between. Using reference TRBV3-1 and TRBJ1-6 for the parts outside the CDR3, the full variable domain is DTAVSQTPKYLVTQMGNDKSIKCEQNLGHDTMYWYKQDSKKFLKIMFSYNNKELIINETVPNRFSPKSPDKAHLNLHINSLELGDSAVYFCASSHSRAGANSPLHFGNGTRLTVT.

The chain joins TRBV7-3 to TRBJ2-7; perhaps TRBD2 as D (5 bases). Trimming removed 5 bases from V and 11 bases from J, with 19 bases in between. The CDR3 has 13 residues. Per germline, CDR1 SGHTA and CDR2 FQGTGA. The CDR3 loop reads CASSPRAEYGKYF. Written as DNA, the CDR3 is TGTGCCAGCAGCCCCAGAGCGGAGTACGGGAAGTACTTC.

The chain links TRBV12-3 or TRBV12-4 to TRBJ2-7; no reliable D call. CDR3 length: 13 residues. Trimming left V 6 bases short and J 8 bases short, with 17 bases between. Written as DNA, the CDR3 is TGTGCCAGCAGCGTAGTAACAGCCCAGAAGCAGTACTTC. It specifies CASSVVTAQKQYF.

This chain joins TRBV7-9 and TRBJ1-1, with D hard to call. Germline assignment: CDR1 SEHNR and CDR2 FQNEAQ (reference sequence). Trimming stripped 5 bases from V and 8 bases from J, with 9 bases between. This CDR3 has 11 amino acids. The CDR3 bases are TGTGCCAGCAGCCCGACCCCGGAAGCTTTCTTT. It yields the protein CASSPTPEAFF.

The rearrangement uses TRBV25-1 and TRBJ2-7, with 11 bases matching TRBD2. V shed 3 bases, J shed 4 bases, and the junction held 8 bases outside the gene matches. CDR3 length equals 16 residues. From germline, CDR1 is MGHDK and CDR2 SYGVNS. The CDR3 sequence: CASSEGLAGGGYEQYF. CDR3 nucleotide sequence: TGTGCCAGCAGTGAGGGCCTAGCGGGAGGTGGGTACGAGCAGTACTTC.

The chain recombines TRBV9 with TRBJ1-4; D remains unclear. The V and J ends lost 5 bases and 0 bases respectively, with 11 bases between them. The CDR3 extends over 15 amino acids. Germline V CDR1 and CDR2: SGDLS, YYNGEE. This CDR3 reads CASSFRGPTNEKLFF. DNA of the CDR3: TGTGCCAGCAGTTTCAGAGGGCCAACTAATGAAAAACTGTTTTTT.

The gene calls are TRBV9 and TRBJ2-2; tentatively, D is TRBD1 or TRBD2 (5 bases each). Trimming stripped 3 bases from V and 7 bases from J, with 13 bases between. Germline V gene data show CDR1 as SGDLS and CDR2 as YYNGEE. The length of the CDR3 is 14 residues. The CDR3 coding sequence is TGTGCCAGCAGCGGAGTTCGGGACGGCGGGGAGCTGTTTTTT. It yields the protein CASSGVRDGGELFF.

This clonotype has a single count. The chain combines TRBV14 with TRBJ1-1, with D possibly matching TRBD1 (5 bases). Germline V gene sequence: CDR1 SGHDN, CDR2 FVKESK. This CDR3 has 15 residues. Trimming stripped 2 bases from V and 12 bases from J, with 22 bases between. The chain's CDR3 is CASSQSGGDYGYTFF. The CDR3 DNA reads TGTGCCAGCAGCCAATCGGGGGGAGACTATGGCTACACTTTCTTT.

Many counts were recorded for this clonotype. The chain uses TRBV11-1 and TRBJ1-6; D possibly corresponds to TRBD1 (6 bases). Germline CDR1 reads SGHAT; CDR2 reads FQDESV (reference sequence). V was pared by 2 bases and J by 7 bases, with 9 bases between. The CDR3 contains 14 residues. The CDR3 DNA follows: TGTGCCAGCAGCTTAAGGGGGTGGAATTCACCCCTCCACTTT. Its protein is CASSLRGWNSPLHF.

The chain employs TRBV29-1 and TRBJ1-1; D gene uncertain. The CDR3 is 10 residues long. The ends were cut back, 6 bases at V and 7 bases at J, with 9 bases in the middle. Germline V gene data show CDR1 as SQVTM and CDR2 as ANQGSEA. CDR3 coding DNA: TGCAGCGTGATCAGAGGTGAAGCTTTCTTT. This codes for CSVIRGEAFF.

Ten or more counts support this clonotype. This rearrangement joins TRBV24-1 to TRBJ2-3; 8 nucleotides match TRBD1. CDR1 and CDR2 from the germline V gene are KGHDR and SFDVKD. Trimming removed 10 bases from V and 2 bases from J; junction bases left unmatched: 4. The length of the CDR3 is 13 residues. CDR3 nucleotides: TGTGCCACGGGACAGGCTAACACAGATACGCAGTATTTT. It specifies CATGQANTDTQYF.

CDR3 sequence (DNA): TGCGCCAGCGGGTCCAATCAGCCCCAGCATTTT. Protein: CASGSNQPQHF. V and J are TRBV4-3 and TRBJ1-5, with no clear D. V lost 8 bases to trimming and J lost 3 bases, with 5 bases between them. This CDR3 comprises 11 residues. Germline CDR1 reads LGHNA; CDR2 reads YSLEER.

Ten or more counts support this clonotype. The rearrangement joins TRBV19 to TRBJ2-2; D is uncertain. Germline V CDR1 and CDR2: LNHDA, SQIVND (reference sequence). The CDR3 is made up of 14 amino acids. V gave up 5 bases and J gave up 1 base, with 8 bases separating them. The CDR3 nucleotides are TGTGCCAGTAGTGCCCCGGGGAACACCGGGGAGCTGTTTTTT. It yields the protein CASSAPGNTGELFF. The whole variable domain, remainder taken from reference TRBV19 and TRBJ2-2, is DGGITQSPKYLFRKEGQNVTLSCEQNLNHDAMYWYRQDPGQGLRLIYYSQIVNDFQKGDIAEGYSVSREKKESFPLTVTSAQKNPTAFYLCASSAPGNTGELFFGEGSRLTVL.

The table lists this clonotype with many counts. The chain combines TRBV9 with TRBJ2-3; 11 positions match TRBD1. Trimming at V came to 3 bases and at J to 2 bases, leaving 8 bases not matched to a gene. The CDR3 runs 17 residues. The V gene's germline CDR1 is SGDLS and CDR2 YYNGEE. CDR3 sequence reads: CASSARDRGSPTDTQYF. Here the CDR3 DNA reads TGTGCCAGCAGCGCCCGGGACAGGGGGAGTCCCACAGATACGCAGTATTTT.

J is TRBJ2-7 and V is TRBV2; a weak D match, TRBD2 (7 bases). The length of the CDR3 is 12 residues. V was trimmed by 4 bases and J by 5 bases, leaving 9 bases between them. CDR1 and CDR2 from the germline V gene are SNHLY and FYNNEI. As DNA, the CDR3 is TGTGCCAGCAGTGCGGGGGGCCACGAGCAGTACTTC. Its translation is CASSAGGHEQYF.

The genes are TRBV24-1 and TRBJ1-4, with D maybe TRBD1 (5 bases). Between the trimmed V and J ends, which lost 8 bases and 8 bases, there was a span of 14 bases. Per the germline V gene, CDR1 is KGHDR and CDR2 is SFDVKD. This CDR3 has 13 residues. The CDR3 region is CATNSGVGEKLFF. In DNA, the CDR3 is TGTGCCACCAACTCGGGGGTCGGAGAAAAACTGTTTTTT.

Concerning this clonotype: The conserved phenylalanine or tryptophan is not found at the CDR3 terminus, so this likely reflects a read error. Because the CDR3's place on the DNA is in doubt, the DNA is left out and the CDR3 is given as listed by TCRdb. The chain uses TRBV7-9 and TRBJ1-2; the DNA was not compared with TRBD1, the D call given in the table. The germline CDR1 and CDR2 sequences are SEHNR and FQNEAQ (reference sequence). The CDR3 spans 13 residues, counting both ends. CDR3 amino acids: CASSLVRVRDFGP.

As for this clonotype: Its ends do not fully match the called genes, so a read error is possible. This chain joins TRBV10-2 and TRBJ1-4, with 8 bases matching TRBD1. CDR3 length equals 15 residues. Germline V lookup: CDR1 WSHSY, CDR2 SAAADI. CDR3 DNA sequence: TGCGCCAGCAGTCAGGGGGCGGCGGCGATGGGCAAACTGTACTTC. It codes for CASSQGAAAMGKLYF.

The rearrangement joins TRBV5-1 to TRBJ2-2; 7 bases agree with TRBD1. The CDR3 spans 16 residues. Germline V gene sequence: CDR1 SGHRS, CDR2 YFSETQ. After removal of 6 bases from V and 4 bases from J, the junction contained 12 bases not matched to a gene. CDR3 sequence reads: CASTLNTRQGTGELFF. The CDR3 DNA follows: TGCGCCAGCACCCTAAATACTAGACAGGGCACCGGGGAGCTGTTTTTT.

To note about this clonotype: The junction differs from germline at one of its ends, possibly a read error. V usage is TRBV14 and J usage is TRBJ2-7, with a possible D match to TRBD2 (5 bases). Germline-derived CDR1 and CDR2 are SGHDN and FVKESK. This CDR3 contains 16 residues. CDR3 coding DNA: TGTGCCAGCAGCGTGAGAAGGGCGGGTCTTCCCTACAAGCAGTACTTC. Protein: CASSVRRAGLPYKQYF.

The chain recombines TRBV6-6 with TRBJ1-5; D may be TRBD1 (6 bases). Trimming cost V 4 bases and J 11 bases, with 18 bases left between them. The germline gives CDR1 MNHNY, CDR2 SVGAGI (reference sequence). This CDR3 spans 14 amino acids. The CDR3 bases are TGTGCCAGCAGTTTCGGGACACAGGCAGAGACCCAGCATTTT. As protein: CASSFGTQAETQHF.

This clonotype was detected once. One end of the junction is discordant with germline, which a read error may explain. The J gene is TRBJ2-3, the V gene TRBV7-8, with D hard to call. CDR1 is SGHVS, CDR2 FQNEAQ, per germline. The CDR3 covers 14 residues. In nucleotides, the CDR3 is TGTGCCAGCAGCAAGGGTATGGCCAAAAATACGCGGTATTTT. This gives the protein CASSKGMAKNTRYF.

This clonotype was seen ten or more times. CDR3 sequence (DNA): TGTGCCTGGAGTGTACTGGGGGGCAATCAGCCCCAGCATTTT. Protein product: CAWSVLGGNQPQHF. This chain uses TRBV30 with TRBJ1-5; a weak D match, TRBD1 (5 bases). Germline V gene data show CDR1 as GTSNPN and CDR2 as SVGIG (reference sequence). The CDR3 has 14 amino acids. The ends were cut back, 0 bases at V and 2 bases at J, with 8 bases in the middle.